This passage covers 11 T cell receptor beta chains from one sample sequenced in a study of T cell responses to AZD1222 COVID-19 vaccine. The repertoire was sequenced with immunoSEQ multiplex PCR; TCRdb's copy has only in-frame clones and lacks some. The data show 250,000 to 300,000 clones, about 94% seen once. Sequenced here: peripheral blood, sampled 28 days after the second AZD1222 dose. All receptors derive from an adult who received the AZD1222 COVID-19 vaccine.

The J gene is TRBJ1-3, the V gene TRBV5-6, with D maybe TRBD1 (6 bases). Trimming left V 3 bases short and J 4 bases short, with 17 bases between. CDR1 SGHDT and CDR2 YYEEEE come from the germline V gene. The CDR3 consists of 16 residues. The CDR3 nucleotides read TGTGCCAGCAGCTGGGCCCCCACAGGGTCAGGAAACACCATATATTTT. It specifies CASSWAPTGSGNTIYF.

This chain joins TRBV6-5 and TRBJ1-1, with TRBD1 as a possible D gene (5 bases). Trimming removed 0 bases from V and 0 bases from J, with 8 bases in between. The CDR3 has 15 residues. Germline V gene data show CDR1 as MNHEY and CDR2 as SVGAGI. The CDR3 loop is CASSYSRQMNTEAFF. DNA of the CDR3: TGTGCCAGCAGTTACTCGAGACAGATGAACACTGAAGCTTTCTTT.

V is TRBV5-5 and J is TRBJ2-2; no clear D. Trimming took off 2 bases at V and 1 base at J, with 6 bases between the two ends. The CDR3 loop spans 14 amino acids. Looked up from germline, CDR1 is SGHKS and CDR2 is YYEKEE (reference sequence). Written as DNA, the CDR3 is TGTGCCAGCAGCTTATGGCAGAACACCGGGGAGCTGTTTTTT. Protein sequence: CASSLWQNTGELFF.

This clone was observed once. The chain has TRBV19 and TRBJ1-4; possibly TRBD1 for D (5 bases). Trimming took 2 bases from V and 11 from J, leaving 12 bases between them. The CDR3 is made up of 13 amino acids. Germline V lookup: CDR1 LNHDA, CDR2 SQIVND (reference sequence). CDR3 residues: CASSIQGPGKLFF. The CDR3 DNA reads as TGTGCCAGTAGTATACAGGGTCCGGGGAAACTGTTTTTT.

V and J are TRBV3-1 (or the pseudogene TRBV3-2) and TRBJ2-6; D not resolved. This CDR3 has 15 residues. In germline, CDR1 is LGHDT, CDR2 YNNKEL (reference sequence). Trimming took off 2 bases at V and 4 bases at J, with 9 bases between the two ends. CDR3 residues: CASSQFLPGANVLTF. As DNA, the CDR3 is TGTGCCAGCAGCCAATTTCTGCCCGGGGCCAACGTCCTGACTTTC.

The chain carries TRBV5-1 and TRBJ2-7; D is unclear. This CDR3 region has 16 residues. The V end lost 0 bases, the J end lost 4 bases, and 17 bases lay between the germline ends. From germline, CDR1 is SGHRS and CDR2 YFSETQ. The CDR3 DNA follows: TGCGCCAGCAGCTTGGATCGAGGCACTGCCCTATACGAGCAGTACTTC. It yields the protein CASSLDRGTALYEQYF.

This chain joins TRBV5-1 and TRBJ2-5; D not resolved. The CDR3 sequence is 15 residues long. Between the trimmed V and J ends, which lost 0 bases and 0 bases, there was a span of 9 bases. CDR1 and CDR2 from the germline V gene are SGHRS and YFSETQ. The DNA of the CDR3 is TGCGCCAGCAGCTTGGGTCCGGAGTACCAAGAGACCCAGTACTTC. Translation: CASSLGPEYQETQYF.

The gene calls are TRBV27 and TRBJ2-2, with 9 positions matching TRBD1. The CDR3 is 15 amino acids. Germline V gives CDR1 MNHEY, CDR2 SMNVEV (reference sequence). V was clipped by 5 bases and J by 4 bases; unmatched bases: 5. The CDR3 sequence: CASSPGTGPTGELFF. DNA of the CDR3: TGTGCCAGCAGTCCCGGGACAGGGCCCACCGGGGAGCTGTTTTTT.

The CDR3 region is CASSAGGELSSPLHF. CDR3 nucleotide sequence: TGTGCCAGCAGTGCAGGGGGGGAACTAAGTTCACCCCTCCACTTT. The chain has TRBV9 and TRBJ1-6, with 7 nucleotides matching TRBD1. The CDR3 is 15 residues long. Trimming removed 5 bases from V and 9 bases from J; junction bases left unmatched: 11. In germline, CDR1 is SGDLS, CDR2 YYNGEE.

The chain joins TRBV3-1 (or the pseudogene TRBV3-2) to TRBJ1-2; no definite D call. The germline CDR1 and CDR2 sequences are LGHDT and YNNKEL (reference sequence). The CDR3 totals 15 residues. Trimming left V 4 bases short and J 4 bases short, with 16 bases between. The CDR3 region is CASSPAGPRPYGYTF. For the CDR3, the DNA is TGTGCCAGCAGCCCCGCCGGGCCCAGGCCCTATGGCTACACCTTC.

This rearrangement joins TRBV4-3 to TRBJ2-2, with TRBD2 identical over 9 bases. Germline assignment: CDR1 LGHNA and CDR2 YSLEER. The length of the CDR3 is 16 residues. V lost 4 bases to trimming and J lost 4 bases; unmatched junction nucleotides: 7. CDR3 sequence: CASSPLAGESTGELFF. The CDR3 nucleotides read TGCGCCAGCAGCCCATTAGCGGGAGAAAGCACCGGGGAGCTGTTTTTT.